What follows is one T cell receptor beta chain and its context. Authors' methods: Amplifying reference gene primers gave estimates of nucleated cell counts. Generated by immunoSEQ multiplex PCR, the TCRdb table keeps only in-frame clones and is missing some. V and J calls and clone size are as listed in that table; D and trimming were resolved from the DNA. The sample carries fewer than 60,000 clones, roughly 88% recorded once. This CDR3 spans 13 amino acids. Germline V lookup: CDR1 SGHTA, CDR2 FQGTGA. V lost 4 bases and J lost 4, with 10 bases in between. The source of the sample is a study of blood T cell repertoires in COVID-19.

Input material: peripheral blood. The rearrangement links TRBV7-3 to TRBJ2-5, with D unclear. The sequence was collected from a human donor in a cohort sampled during active COVID-19. The CDR3 sequence is CASSYRLRETQYF. CDR3 sequence (DNA): TGTGCCAGCAGCTACCGACTGAGAGAGACCCAGTACTTC.